The 27 T cell receptor beta chains given below trace back to one sample, sequenced in a study of cytomegalovirus exposure and HLA in healthy donors. The PCR employed 60 Vbeta primers together with 13 Jbeta primers. Sequencing was performed with immunoSEQ multiplex PCR; in TCRdb, only in-frame clones are kept and a portion is missing. The table has 110,000 to 150,000 clones, approximately 82% seen once. Sample: PBMCs. These TCRs come from a woman aged 55-75 years in good health and CMV-seropositive.

This clone appeared a few times. This sequence joins TRBV5-8 and TRBJ1-1; maybe TRBD1 (5 bases). The germline CDR1 and CDR2 sequences are SGHTS and YDEGEE. The V and J ends lost 2 bases and 0 bases respectively, with 8 bases between them. This CDR3 spans 14 amino acids. The CDR3 DNA reads TGTGCCAGCAGCTTTCGGGGGATGAACACTGAAGCTTTCTTT. Its translation is CASSFRGMNTEAFF. Using reference TRBV5-8 and TRBJ1-1 for the parts outside the CDR3, the full variable domain is EAGVTQSPTHLIKTRGQQATLRCSPISGHTSVYWYQQALGLGLQFLLWYDEGEERNRGNFPPRFSGRQFPNYSSELNVNALELEDSALYLCASSFRGMNTEAFFGQGTRLTVV.

The chain has TRBV27 and TRBJ2-7; the match to TRBD2 covers 10 bases. V lost 5 bases, J lost 4 bases, and 8 bases stayed unmatched. Germline CDR1 and CDR2: MNHEY and SMNVEV (reference sequence). This CDR3 spans 15 amino acids. CDR3 protein: CASSISSGSTYEQYF. CDR3 coding DNA: TGTGCCAGCAGTATCTCTAGCGGGAGTACTTACGAGCAGTACTTC.

The chain employs TRBV7-2 and TRBJ2-3; D possibly corresponds to TRBD1 (6 bases). The germline CDR1 and CDR2 sequences are SGHTA and FQGNSA. V lost 4 bases, J lost 1 base, and 9 bases lay in between. This CDR3 is built from 14 residues. Here the CDR3 reads CASSWGQRTDTQYF. In DNA form, the CDR3 reads TGTGCCAGCAGCTGGGGGCAACGCACAGATACGCAGTATTTT.

The chain's CDR3 is CASSLGALEQYF. The DNA for the CDR3 is TGTGCCAGCAGCCTTGGGGCTTTGGAGCAGTACTTC. The chain is built from TRBV7-9 and TRBJ2-7; D perhaps matches TRBD1 (5 bases). Germline V lookup: CDR1 SEHNR, CDR2 FQNEAQ (reference sequence). This CDR3 region has 12 residues. The V end was cut by 5 bases, the J end by 7 bases, with 12 bases between.

The gene calls are TRBV28 and TRBJ1-1; possibly TRBD1 for D (6 bases). The CDR3 extends over 14 amino acids. V was cut by 7 bases and J by 3 bases, with 15 bases left in between. Looked up from germline, CDR1 is MDHEN and CDR2 is SYDVKM. CDR3 DNA: TGTGCCAGCAACCGACTGAACAGGGACACTGAAGCTTTCTTT. Translation gives CASNRLNRDTEAFF.

The V call is TRBV21-1, the J call TRBJ2-1; whether TRBD2, the table's D call, matches the DNA was not checked. TRBV21-1 is flagged as a pseudogene. CDR3 size: 17 residues. CDR3 nucleotide sequence: TGTGCCAGCAGCAAAGGCAAGCGGGAAAGTTGGGACAATGAGCAGTTCTTC. Translation: CASSKGKRESWDNEQFF.

J is TRBJ2-5 and V is TRBV27, with TRBD1 matching over 10 bases. V dropped 6 bases and J dropped 2; count of bases not matched to a gene: 15. The V gene's germline CDR1 is MNHEY and CDR2 SMNVEV (reference sequence). CDR3 length: 18 residues. DNA of the CDR3: TGTGCCAGCAGACCCTTCTCAGGGACAGGGGCGATACAAGAGACCCAGTACTTC. Residues: CASRPFSGTGAIQETQYF.

The J gene is TRBJ2-4, the V gene TRBV6-5; maybe TRBD1 (5 bases). V was cut by 5 bases and J by 6 bases, with 14 bases left in between. Germline V lookup: CDR1 MNHEY, CDR2 SVGAGI. The CDR3 is made up of 14 amino acids. CDR3 in DNA: TGTGCCAGCAGTATGACGGGTCAGGGAAACATTCAGTACTTC. It codes for CASSMTGQGNIQYF.

J is TRBJ1-1 and V is TRBV30; tentative D call: TRBD1 (5 bases). V was pared by 1 base and J by 3 bases, with 12 bases between. Germline CDR1 reads GTSNPN; CDR2 reads SVGIG (reference sequence). The CDR3 is 14 amino acids. For the CDR3, the DNA is TGTGCCTGGAGTGGCGGGACGGGATACACTGAAGCTTTCTTT. It codes for CAWSGGTGYTEAFF.

The V and J genes are TRBV11-3 and TRBJ2-5, with TRBD2 matching 7 bases. Per germline, CDR1 SGHNT and CDR2 YENEEA. J gave up 2 bases and V 5 bases, and 5 bases lay outside the gene matches. This CDR3 is built from 14 residues. CDR3 in DNA: TGTGCCAGCAGCGGCGGGAGAGGGCAAGAGACCCAGTACTTC. Amino acid sequence: CASSGGRGQETQYF.

The chain couples TRBV27 to TRBJ2-1, with D possibly TRBD1 on 6 matching bases. Germline loops: CDR1 MNHEY, CDR2 SMNVEV (reference sequence). There are 19 residues in the CDR3. V was clipped by 10 bases and J by 8 bases, with 36 bases between them. The CDR3 spells CATPSAPLGDKGKCDEQFF. DNA for the CDR3: TGTGCCACCCCCTCAGCACCCCTCGGGGACAAGGGGAAGTGCGATGAGCAGTTCTTC.

The rearrangement links TRBV5-5 to TRBJ2-3, with 7 bases fitting TRBD2. J gave up 6 bases and V 4 bases, and 5 bases lay outside the gene matches. The CDR3 sequence is 13 residues long. In germline, CDR1 is SGHKS, CDR2 YYEKEE (reference sequence). The DNA of the CDR3 is TGTGCCAGCAGCAGCGGGGCCCGGGATACGCAGTATTTT. As protein: CASSSGARDTQYF.

The rearrangement uses TRBV6-5 and TRBJ1-4; D gene ambiguous. The germline CDR1 and CDR2 sequences are MNHEY and SVGAGI. The V gene lost 5 bases and the J gene lost 4 bases, with 11 bases spanning the gap. The CDR3 runs 14 residues. DNA of the CDR3: TGTGCCAGCAGTCGTACGCCCAGTAATGAAAAACTGTTTTTT. Its translation: CASSRTPSNEKLFF.

This rearrangement joins TRBV29-1 to TRBJ2-7; a weak D match, TRBD1 (5 bases). In germline, CDR1 is SQVTM, CDR2 ANQGSEA. This CDR3 has 12 residues. V was pared by 4 bases and J by 0 bases, with 7 bases between. The CDR3 region is CSVVDNSYEQYF. CDR3 bases: TGCAGCGTTGTGGACAACTCCTACGAGCAGTACTTC.

The genes are TRBV7-8 and TRBJ2-7; 7 nucleotides align to TRBD2. The ends lost 0 bases at V and 4 bases at J; junction bases unmatched: 6. CDR3 length: 15 amino acids. Germline assignment: CDR1 SGHVS and CDR2 FQNEAQ. In nucleotides, the CDR3 is TGTGCCAGCAGCTTAGCCGGTGCGGGAGAGTACGAGCAGTACTTC. The encoded protein is CASSLAGAGEYEQYF.

The chain employs TRBV4-1 and TRBJ1-4, with D maybe TRBD1 (6 bases). Germline V gives CDR1 MGHRA, CDR2 YSYEKL. The CDR3 extends over 15 amino acids. The V end was cut by 4 bases, the J end by 6 bases, with 15 bases between. The CDR3 is CASSPYGQSDEKLFF. CDR3 sequence (DNA): TGCGCCAGCAGCCCTTACGGACAGTCGGATGAAAAACTGTTTTTT.

The rearrangement joins TRBV7-9 to TRBJ2-7; tentatively, D is TRBD1 (6 bases). V lost 3 bases to trimming and J lost 7 bases, with 16 bases between them. Germline V gives CDR1 SEHNR, CDR2 FQNEAQ (reference sequence). This CDR3 is 14 amino acids long. The CDR3 nucleotides read TGTGCCAGCAGCTTCGCTGGTGGGCAGGGGGAGCAGTACTTC. Translating it yields CASSFAGGQGEQYF.

This clone was found a few times. V gene TRBV27 combines with J gene TRBJ2-7; 12 positions agree with TRBD2. Trimming removed 8 bases from V and 6 bases from J; junction bases left unmatched: 8. CDR1 MNHEY and CDR2 SMNVEV come from the germline V gene (reference sequence). This CDR3 is 14 amino acids long. The CDR3 sequence: CASRPGTSGFEQYF. The CDR3 DNA follows: TGTGCCAGCCGACCCGGGACTAGCGGGTTCGAGCAGTACTTC.

The J gene is TRBJ2-7, the V gene TRBV4-2, with TRBD1 identical over 11 bases. This CDR3 has 14 residues. Losses at the gene ends were 5 bases for V and 6 bases for J; bases not matched to a gene: 6. Per the germline V gene, CDR1 is LGHNA and CDR2 is YNFKEQ. The CDR3: CASSKDRGRGEQYF. CDR3 nucleotides: TGTGCCAGCAGCAAGGACAGGGGGCGCGGCGAGCAGTACTTC.

The gene calls are TRBV7-2 and TRBJ2-7; D call uncertain. The length of the CDR3 is 13 residues. V was shortened by 2 bases and J by 3 bases, with 8 bases between the two germline ends. Germline lookup yields CDR1 SGHTA and CDR2 FQGNSA. CDR3 amino acids: CASSLFSGYEQYF. DNA of the CDR3: TGTGCCAGCAGCTTATTTTCGGGCTACGAGCAGTACTTC.

V usage is TRBV7-2 and J usage is TRBJ2-5, with 11 positions matching TRBD2. The germline V gene encodes CDR1 SGHTA and CDR2 FQGNSA. With 5 bases clipped from V and 7 bases from J, the junction kept 15 bases outside the gene matches. CDR3 length equals 17 residues. The DNA of the CDR3 is TGTGCCAGCAGCATTACCGGGACTAGCGGCTCTACGAGGACCCAGTACTTC. It codes for CASSITGTSGSTRTQYF.

This clone has a single count. V gene TRBV27 combines with J gene TRBJ2-1, with 13 positions matching TRBD2. The V segment lost 5 bases and the J segment 4 bases; nucleotides outside the gene matches: 5. From germline, CDR1 is MNHEY and CDR2 SMNVEV (reference sequence). This CDR3 has 16 amino acids. Here the CDR3 reads CASSRQLAGGYNEQFF. The CDR3 coding sequence is TGTGCCAGCAGTCGCCAACTAGCGGGAGGGTACAATGAGCAGTTCTTC.

The chain employs TRBV7-8 and TRBJ1-2, with TRBD1 identical over 8 bases. V lost 2 bases, J lost 0 bases, and 8 bases stayed unmatched. Germline lookup yields CDR1 SGHVS and CDR2 FQNEAQ. CDR3 length: 17 amino acids. The CDR3 here is CASSLRVGTGANYGYTF. CDR3 in DNA: TGTGCCAGCAGCTTAAGGGTTGGGACAGGTGCTAACTATGGCTACACCTTC.

The table lists this clone with a count of one. This CDR3 is CASSLGAGADTQYF. CDR3 nucleotides: TGTGCCAGCAGCTTAGGGGCGGGGGCAGATACGCAGTATTTT. The gene calls are TRBV7-9 and TRBJ2-3; TRBD2 matches at 7 bases. This CDR3 is built from 14 residues. V gave up 1 base and J gave up 4 bases; unmatched junction bases: 2. CDR1 and CDR2 (germline): SEHNR, FQNEAQ (reference sequence).

This clone showed up just a few times. The chain combines TRBV7-9 with TRBJ1-4; perhaps TRBD1 as D (5 bases). V was trimmed by 3 bases and J by 1 base, leaving 6 bases between them. Germline lookup yields CDR1 SEHNR and CDR2 FQNEAQ (reference sequence). The length of the CDR3 is 14 residues. This chain's CDR3 is CASSFRGTNEKLFF. The CDR3 DNA follows: TGTGCCAGCAGCTTTAGGGGAACTAATGAAAAACTGTTTTTT.

Many counts were recorded for this clone. The rearrangement links TRBV28 to TRBJ2-3, with a weak D call TRBD2 (6 bases). This CDR3 has 14 residues. Trimming took 8 bases from V and 4 from J, leaving 16 bases between them. From germline, CDR1 is MDHEN and CDR2 SYDVKM. The CDR3 sequence: CASYDSTGADTQYF. In DNA, the CDR3 is TGTGCCAGCTACGACTCCACGGGGGCAGATACGCAGTATTTT. Complete variable domain (other parts from reference TRBV28 and TRBJ2-3): DVKVTQSSRYLVKRTGEKVFLECVQDMDHENMFWYRQDPGLGLRLIYFSYDVKMKEKGDIPEGYSVSREKKERFSLILESASTNQTSMYLCASYDSTGADTQYFGPGTRLTVL.

V and J are TRBV5-8 and TRBJ2-1, with D possibly TRBD2 on 6 matching bases. The CDR3 covers 15 residues. CDR1 is SGHTS, CDR2 YDEGEE, per germline. Between the trimmed V and J ends, which lost 5 bases and 8 bases, there was a span of 20 bases. The CDR3 coding sequence is TGTGCCAGCAGAGCTTGGGGCGGGATAGGAGATGAGCAGTTCTTC. It encodes CASRAWGGIGDEQFF.